This record looks at one T cell receptor beta chain sequence and its context. Its antigen is as yet unknown. The data are from a study of cytomegalovirus exposure and HLA in healthy donors. Overall study results and limits: The study designated fewer than 200 TCR beta chains cytomegalovirus-associated. In a later analysis, V- and J-gene trimming of beta chains associated with a DCLRE1C missense variant, replicated independently.

CDR1 and CDR2 (germline): SGHAT, FQNNGV. V was cut by 3 bases and J by 1 base, with 12 bases left in between. CDR3 length: 15 amino acids. Both 60 Vbeta primers and 13 Jbeta primers went into the PCR. Only in-frame clones appear in the TCRdb table, and some are missing; sequencing was by immunoSEQ multiplex PCR. The sample contains about 240,000 clones, roughly 80% of which appear only once. The sequence came from a woman aged 40 to 55 in good health and CMV-seropositive. V usage is TRBV11-2 and J usage is TRBJ1-1; weak D call: TRBD1 (6 bases). The sequencing sample was made of PBMCs. The CDR3 region has the DNA TGTGCCAGCAGCTTCGCGGGAGGGGGGAACACTGAAGCTTTCTTT. Encoded protein: CASSFAGGGNTEAFF.